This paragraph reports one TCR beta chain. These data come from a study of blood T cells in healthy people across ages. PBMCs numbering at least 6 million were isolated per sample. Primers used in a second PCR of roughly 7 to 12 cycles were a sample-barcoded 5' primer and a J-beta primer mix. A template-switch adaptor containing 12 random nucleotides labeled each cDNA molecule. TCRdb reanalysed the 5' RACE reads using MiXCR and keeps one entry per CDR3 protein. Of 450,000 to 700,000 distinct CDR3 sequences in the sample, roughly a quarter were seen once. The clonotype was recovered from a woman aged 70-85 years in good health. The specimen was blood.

CDR3 sequence: CASSLTFTGDYGYTF. The CDR3 DNA sequence: TGTGCCAGCAGCTTGACATTCACGGGGGACTATGGCTACACCTTC. The chain combines TRBV7-2 with TRBJ1-2, with D perhaps matching TRBD1 (5 bases). V was shortened by 3 bases and J by 3 bases, with 14 bases between the two germline ends. The germline gives CDR1 SGHTA, CDR2 FQGNSA. The CDR3 length is 15 residues. Together with reference TRBV7-2 and TRBJ1-2, the CDR3 gives the full variable domain: GAGVSQSPSNKVTEKGKDVELRCDPISGHTALYWYRQSLGQGLEFLIYFQGNSAPDKSGLPSDRFSAERTGGSVSTLTIQRTQQEDSAVYLCASSLTFTGDYGYTFGSGTRLTVV.